Presented here are 14 T cell receptor beta chains from one specimen sequenced in a study of tissue T cells after allogeneic stem cell transplantation. Data came from immunoSEQ multiplex PCR; TCRdb stores just in-frame clones and leaves some out. The table lists 45,000 to 50,000 clones, 65% to 80% of them singletons. The sample was sorted cells pooled from one or two spleens. The receptors here all came from a pool of C57BL/6 mice in good health.

Comments on this clone: The genes are named according to mouse. The read ends 1 residue early relative to the CDR3; the germline J gene fills the gap. V usage is TRBV3 and J usage is TRBJ2-1; tentative D call: TRBD2 (5 bases). The CDR3 covers 14 residues. The germline V gene has CDR1 SNHLY and CDR2 FYNGKV (reference sequence). V lost 5 bases, J lost 0 bases, and 8 bases lay in between. The CDR3 DNA, read in part, is TGTGCCAGCAGCCTTGGGGTTAACTATGCTGAGCAGTTC. It specifies CASSLGVNYAEQF. The full-length CDR3 reads as CASSLGVNYAEQFF.

Notes on this clone: Gene names and germline match the mouse. The read ends 1 residue before the CDR3 terminus; that terminus is restored from the germline J gene. The chain links TRBV16 to TRBJ1-2; perhaps TRBD1 as D (5 bases). The length of the CDR3 is 12 residues. Germline CDR1 is SGHSA and CDR2 is FRNQAP. The V end was cut by 5 bases, the J end by 2 bases, with 6 bases between. CDR3 in amino acids: CASSPGNSDYTF. The DNA read from the CDR3 is TGTGCAAGCAGCCCAGGGAACTCCGACTACACC.

This clone was seen a handful of times. Germline and genes here are mouse. The read ends 1 residue shy of where the CDR3 ends; the end is completed using the germline J gene. This chain joins TRBV13-3 and TRBJ1-5; 8 bases align to TRBD1. The junction had 11 bases not matched to a gene; V was cut back by 3 bases and J by 9 bases. This CDR3 region has 15 residues. Germline loops: CDR1 NNHDY, CDR2 SYVADS. The CDR3 here is CASSVDRGREGAPLF. The sequenced part of the CDR3 DNA is TGTGCCAGCAGTGTTGACAGGGGCCGCGAGGGGGCTCCGCTT.

This clone came up once. Mouse names are used for the genes. The read comes to an end 1 residue before the CDR3 does, leaving the germline J gene to fill in the end. The chain employs TRBV29 and TRBJ2-4; D remains ambiguous. V was shortened by 2 bases and J by 0 bases, with 9 bases between the two germline ends. This CDR3 has 15 amino acids. Germline loops: CDR1 MSHET, CDR2 SYDVDS. This chain's CDR3 is CASSLPGSSQNTLYF. The part of the CDR3 DNA that was read is TGTGCTAGCAGTTTACCGGGCAGTAGTCAAAACACCTTGTAC.

Comment on this clone: Gene names and germline refer to mouse. The sequence runs out 1 residue before the end of the CDR3; the remainder is reconstructed from the germline J gene. The J gene is TRBJ1-4, the V gene TRBV13-1, with 9 bases aligning to TRBD1. The ends lost 0 bases at V and 6 bases at J; junction bases unmatched: 0. Germline V lookup: CDR1 NSHNY, CDR2 SYGAGN. This CDR3 comprises 14 residues. The sequenced CDR3 bases are TGTGCCAGCAGTGATGGGACAGGGGACGAAAGATTATTT. This sequence encodes CASSDGTGDERLF. The whole CDR3 is CASSDGTGDERLFF.

Only one count was recorded for this clone. The gene names given are mouse names. Read data end 1 residue before the CDR3 end; the end is taken from the germline J gene. The chain combines TRBV13-2 with TRBJ2-1; 10 nucleotides agree with TRBD1. The CDR3 loop spans 13 amino acids. The germline V gene has CDR1 NNHNN and CDR2 SYGAGS (reference sequence). Germline trimming cut 7 bases from V and 5 bases from J; bases unmatched to any gene: 3. The covered CDR3 bases are TGTGCCAGCACCGGGACAGGGGATGCTGAGCAGTTC. Protein: CASTGTGDAEQF. The whole CDR3 sequence is CASTGTGDAEQFF.

As to this clone: The gene names given are mouse names. Read sequence stops 1 residue before the CDR3 end, and the germline J gene provides the missing end. The chain joins TRBV2 to TRBJ2-7; D ambiguous. With 0 bases removed from V and 9 bases from J, the gap between germline ends came to 6 bases. In germline, CDR1 is LGHNA, CDR2 YSYQKL. The length of the CDR3 is 11 residues. The CDR3 DNA, read in part, is TGTGCCAGCAGCCAAGAAAAGGGACAGTAC. Amino acid sequence: CASSQEKGQY. The CDR3 in full is CASSQEKGQYF.

As to this clone: Mouse gene names and germline throughout. The CDR3 here is CTCSAAQGAEQYF. CDR3 DNA, as far as it was read: TGCACCTGCAGTGCAGCCCAGGGGGCTGAACAGTAC. The gene calls are TRBV1 and TRBJ2-7; 8 bases align to TRBD1. The CDR3 end lies 1 residue beyond the end of the read and is filled in from the germline J gene. Trimming took 1 base from V and 6 from J; bases not matched to a gene: 2. Germline-derived CDR1 and CDR2 are NSQYPW and LRSPGD (reference sequence). The CDR3 has 13 residues.

Details on this clone: The genes and germline here are from mouse. From the germline J gene comes the end of the CDR3, since the read stops 1 residue before it. The chain links TRBV2 to TRBJ2-1; 7 positions match TRBD2. Germline loops: CDR1 LGHNA, CDR2 YSYQKL. This CDR3 comprises 15 residues. V was clipped by 0 bases and J by 7 bases; unmatched bases: 6. The CDR3 is CASSQDPGGRAEQFF. Incomplete CDR3 DNA: TGTGCCAGCAGCCAAGATCCTGGGGGAAGGGCTGAGCAGTTC.

As regards this clone: The gene names given are mouse names. The chain's CDR3 is CASSPGLVQDTQYF. The sequenced part of the CDR3 DNA is TGTGCCAGCTCTCCGGGACTGGTACAAGACACCCAGTAC. This chain links TRBV12-2 with TRBJ2-5; 8 nucleotides match TRBD2. The sequence runs out 1 residue before the end of the CDR3; the remainder is reconstructed from the germline J gene. Germline CDR1 is SGHLS and CDR2 is HYDKME. V shed 2 bases and J 3 bases; nucleotides not matched to a gene: 3. This CDR3 contains 14 residues.

In the case of this clone: The genes are named according to mouse. The CDR3 sequence: CASSLPGGANERLFF. Incomplete CDR3 DNA: TGTGCTAGCAGTTTACCAGGGGGTGCCAACGAAAGATTATTT. This rearrangement joins TRBV29 to TRBJ1-4; 7 nucleotides match TRBD1. The read ends 1 residue early relative to the CDR3; the germline J gene fills the gap. The V gene's germline CDR1 is MSHET and CDR2 SYDVDS. With V trimmed by 2 bases and J by 3 bases, 3 bases remained unmatched. This CDR3 has 15 residues.

As concerns this clone: Any gene name here is a mouse gene name. The read ends 1 residue early relative to the CDR3; the germline J gene fills the gap. Other nucleotide sequences from this sample produce the same CDR3. This chain links TRBV13-1 with TRBJ1-4, with D maybe TRBD1 (5 bases). The CDR3 has 15 residues. Germline CDR1 and CDR2: NSHNY and SYGAGN. V was pared by 0 bases and J by 0 bases, with 6 bases between. CDR3 loop: CASSDGQISNERLFF. CDR3 DNA, as far as it was read: TGTGCCAGCAGTGATGGACAGATTTCCAACGAAAGATTATTT.

About this clone: The genes are named according to mouse. The read terminates 1 residue ahead of where the CDR3 ends, so the germline J gene completes it. The V gene is TRBV13-3, the J gene TRBJ2-1; 7 nucleotides match TRBD1. Germline trimming cut 6 bases from V and 4 bases from J; bases unmatched to any gene: 4. Looked up from germline, CDR1 is NNHDY and CDR2 is SYVADS. CDR3 length: 13 amino acids. The sequenced part of the CDR3 DNA is TGTGCCAGCACTCCGGGACAGTATGCTGAGCAGTTC. Translating it yields CASTPGQYAEQF. The entire CDR3 is CASTPGQYAEQFF.

About this clone itself: Gene labels here are mouse ones. The read stops 1 residue short of the end of the CDR3; the missing end is completed from the germline J gene. V usage is TRBV4 and J usage is TRBJ2-7, with D perhaps TRBD1 (5 bases). The CDR3 length is 12 residues. CDR1 LGHDT and CDR2 YNNKQL come from the germline V gene (reference sequence). V was pared by 8 bases and J by 3 bases, with 11 bases between. Incomplete CDR3 DNA: TGTGCCAGCGCCATGGACAACTATGAACAGTAC. This sequence encodes CASAMDNYEQY. The full CDR3 protein reads CASAMDNYEQYF.